The entry below gives a single T cell receptor (beta chain) sequence along with its context. This entry belongs to a study of control samples from healthy donors and cancer patients. This table comes from immunoSEQ multiplex PCR, and its TCRdb copy is limited to in-frame clones, with some not included. The data show some 150,000 clones, about 93% seen once. The V end lost 6 bases, the J end lost 4 bases, and 12 bases lay between the germline ends. CDR1 is SGHTA and CDR2 is FQGNSA in the germline V gene. The CDR3 is 13 amino acids. The source is a man aged 60 to 75 with colorectal cancer. The rearrangement uses TRBV7-2 and TRBJ1-1, with D hard to call. Input material: PBMCs. CDR3 in amino acids: CASSLFRTTEAFF. CDR3 nucleotide sequence: TGTGCCAGCAGTTTGTTCAGAACCACTGAAGCTTTCTTT.